This TCR beta chain stems from a study of blood T cell repertoires in COVID-19. Sequencing used immunoSEQ multiplex PCR; TCRdb keeps in-frame clones, though not all of them. The sample consists of about 160,000 clones, roughly 91% of them appearing once. Looked up from germline, CDR1 is LNHDA and CDR2 is SQIVND (reference sequence). V shed 5 bases and J shed 4 bases, with 11 bases lying between them. The CDR3 contains 13 residues. The chain carries TRBV19 and TRBJ2-5, with D possibly TRBD2 on 5 matching bases. The TCR sequence derives from a woman between 50 and 59 years old with acute or convalescent COVID-19. The specimen sequenced was peripheral blood. CDR3 DNA sequence: TGTGCCAGTAGTCGGACTGTCATAGAGACCCAGTACTTC. It yields the protein CASSRTVIETQYF. Supplemented by reference TRBV19 and TRBJ2-5, the full variable domain reads DGGITQSPKYLFRKEGQNVTLSCEQNLNHDAMYWYRQDPGQGLRLIYYSQIVNDFQKGDIAEGYSVSREKKESFPLTVTSAQKNPTAFYLCASSRTVIETQYFGPGTRLLVL.